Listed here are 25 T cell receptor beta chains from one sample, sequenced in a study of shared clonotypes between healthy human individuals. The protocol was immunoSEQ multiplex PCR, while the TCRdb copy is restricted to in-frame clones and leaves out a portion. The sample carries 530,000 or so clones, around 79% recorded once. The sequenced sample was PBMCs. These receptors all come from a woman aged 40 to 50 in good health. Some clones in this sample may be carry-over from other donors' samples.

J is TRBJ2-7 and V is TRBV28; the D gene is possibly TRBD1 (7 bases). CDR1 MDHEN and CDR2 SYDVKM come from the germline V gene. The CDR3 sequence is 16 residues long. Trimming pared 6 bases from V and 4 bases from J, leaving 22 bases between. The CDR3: CASRPQGGGMFYEQYF. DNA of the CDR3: TGTGCCAGCAGGCCCCAGGGGGGCGGGATGTTTTACGAGCAGTACTTC.

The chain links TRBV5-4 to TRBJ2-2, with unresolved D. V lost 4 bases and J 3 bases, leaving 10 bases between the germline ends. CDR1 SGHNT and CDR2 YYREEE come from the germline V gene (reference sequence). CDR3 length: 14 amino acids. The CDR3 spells CASSPSSHTGELFF. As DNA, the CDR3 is TGTGCCAGCAGCCCTTCGAGCCACACCGGGGAGCTGTTTTTT.

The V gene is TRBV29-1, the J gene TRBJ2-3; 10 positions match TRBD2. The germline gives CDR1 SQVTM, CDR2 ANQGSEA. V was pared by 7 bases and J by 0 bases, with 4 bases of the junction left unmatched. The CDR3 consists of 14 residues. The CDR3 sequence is CSAPTSGSTDTQYF. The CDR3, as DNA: TGCAGCGCACCGACTAGCGGGAGCACAGATACGCAGTATTTT.

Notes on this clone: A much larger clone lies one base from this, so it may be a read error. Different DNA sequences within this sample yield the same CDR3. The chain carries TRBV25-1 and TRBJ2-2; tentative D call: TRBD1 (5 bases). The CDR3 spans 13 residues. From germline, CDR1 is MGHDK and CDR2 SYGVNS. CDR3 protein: CASSDRNTGELFF. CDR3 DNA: TGTGCTAGCAGTGACAGAAACACCGGGGAGCTGTTTTTT.

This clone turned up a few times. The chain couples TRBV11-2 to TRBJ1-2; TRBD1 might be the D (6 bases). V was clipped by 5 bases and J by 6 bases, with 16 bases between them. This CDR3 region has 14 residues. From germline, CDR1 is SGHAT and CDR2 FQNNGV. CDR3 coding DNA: TGTGCCAGCAGCCCTACTACAGGGCTCCATGGCTACACCTTC. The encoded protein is CASSPTTGLHGYTF.

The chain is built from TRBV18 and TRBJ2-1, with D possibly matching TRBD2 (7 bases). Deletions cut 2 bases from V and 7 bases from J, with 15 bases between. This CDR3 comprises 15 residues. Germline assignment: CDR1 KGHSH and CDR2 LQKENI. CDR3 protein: CASSPWAGARNEQFF. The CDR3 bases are TGTGCCAGCTCACCATGGGCGGGGGCCCGGAATGAGCAGTTCTTC.

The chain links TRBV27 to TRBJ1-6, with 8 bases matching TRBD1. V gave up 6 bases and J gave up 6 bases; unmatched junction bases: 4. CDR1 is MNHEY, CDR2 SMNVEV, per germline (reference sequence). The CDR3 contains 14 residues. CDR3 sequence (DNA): TGTGCCAGCAGCAGGGGGCAGATTAATTCACCCCTCCACTTT. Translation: CASSRGQINSPLHF.

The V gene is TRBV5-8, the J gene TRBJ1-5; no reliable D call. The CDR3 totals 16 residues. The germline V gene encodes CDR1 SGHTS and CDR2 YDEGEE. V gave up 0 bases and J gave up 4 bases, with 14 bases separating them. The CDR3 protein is CASSLVTGLGNQPQHF. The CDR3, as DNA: TGTGCCAGCAGCTTGGTAACGGGTTTGGGGAATCAGCCCCAGCATTTT.

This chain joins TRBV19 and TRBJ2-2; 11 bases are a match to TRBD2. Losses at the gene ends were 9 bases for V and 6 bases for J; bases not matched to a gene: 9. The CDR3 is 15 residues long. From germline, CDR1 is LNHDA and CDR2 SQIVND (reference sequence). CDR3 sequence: CASGLAGNRAGELFF. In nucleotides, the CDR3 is TGTGCCAGCGGACTAGCGGGTAACCGCGCCGGGGAGCTGTTTTTT.

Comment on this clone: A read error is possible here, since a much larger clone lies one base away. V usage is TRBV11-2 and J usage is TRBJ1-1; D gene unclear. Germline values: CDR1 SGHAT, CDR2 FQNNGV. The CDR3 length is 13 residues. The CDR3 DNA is TGTGCCAGCAGCCCGCAACCGAACACTGAAGCTTTATTT. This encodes CASSPQPNTEALF.

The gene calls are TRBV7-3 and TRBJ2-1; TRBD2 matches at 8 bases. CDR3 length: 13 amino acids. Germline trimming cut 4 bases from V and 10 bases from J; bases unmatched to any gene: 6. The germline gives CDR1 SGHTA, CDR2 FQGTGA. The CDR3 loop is CASSSAGAGEQFF. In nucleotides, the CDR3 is TGTGCCAGCAGCTCAGCGGGGGCGGGAGAGCAGTTCTTC.

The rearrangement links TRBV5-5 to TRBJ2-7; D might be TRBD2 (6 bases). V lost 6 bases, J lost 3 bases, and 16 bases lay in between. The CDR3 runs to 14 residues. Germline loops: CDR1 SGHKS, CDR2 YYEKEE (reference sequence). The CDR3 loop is CASTPVGGSYEQYF. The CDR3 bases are TGTGCCAGCACCCCGGTGGGAGGCAGCTACGAGCAGTACTTC.

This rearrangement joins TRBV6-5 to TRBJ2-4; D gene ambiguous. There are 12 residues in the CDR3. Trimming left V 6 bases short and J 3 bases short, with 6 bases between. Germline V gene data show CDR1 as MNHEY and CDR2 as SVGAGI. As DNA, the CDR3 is TGTGCCAGCAGCTATGACAAAAACATTCAGTACTTC. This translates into CASSYDKNIQYF.

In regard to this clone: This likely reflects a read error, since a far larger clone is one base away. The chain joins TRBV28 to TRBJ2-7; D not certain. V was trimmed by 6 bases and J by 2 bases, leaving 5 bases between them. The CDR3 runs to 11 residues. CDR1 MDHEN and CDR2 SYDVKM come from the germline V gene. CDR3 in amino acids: CASSRTYEQYF. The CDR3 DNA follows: TGTGCCAGCAGCCGAACCTACGAGCAGTACTTC.

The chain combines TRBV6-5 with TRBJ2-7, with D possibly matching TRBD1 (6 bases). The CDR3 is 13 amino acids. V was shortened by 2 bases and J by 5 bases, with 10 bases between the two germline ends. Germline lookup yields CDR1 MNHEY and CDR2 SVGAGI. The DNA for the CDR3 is TGTGCCAGCAGTTACACAGGGATACACGAGCAGTACTTC. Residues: CASSYTGIHEQYF.

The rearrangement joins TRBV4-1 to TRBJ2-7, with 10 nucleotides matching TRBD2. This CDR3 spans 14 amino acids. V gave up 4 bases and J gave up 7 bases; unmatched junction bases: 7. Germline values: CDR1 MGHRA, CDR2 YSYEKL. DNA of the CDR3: TGCGCCAGCAGCCCCGGGACTAGCGCCGGAGAGCAGTACTTC. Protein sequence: CASSPGTSAGEQYF.

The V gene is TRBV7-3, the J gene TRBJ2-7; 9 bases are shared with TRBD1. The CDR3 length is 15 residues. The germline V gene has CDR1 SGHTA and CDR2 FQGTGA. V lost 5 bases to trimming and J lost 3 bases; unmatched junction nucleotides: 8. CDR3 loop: CASSPQGALDYEQYF. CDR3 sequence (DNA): TGTGCCAGCAGCCCACAGGGGGCGTTAGACTACGAGCAGTACTTC.

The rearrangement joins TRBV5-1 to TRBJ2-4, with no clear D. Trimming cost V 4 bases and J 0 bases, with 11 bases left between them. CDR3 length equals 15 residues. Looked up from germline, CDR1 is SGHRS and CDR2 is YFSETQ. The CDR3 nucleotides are TGCGCCAGCAGCGTAGGCCCAGTAGCCAAAAACATTCAGTACTTC. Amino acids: CASSVGPVAKNIQYF.

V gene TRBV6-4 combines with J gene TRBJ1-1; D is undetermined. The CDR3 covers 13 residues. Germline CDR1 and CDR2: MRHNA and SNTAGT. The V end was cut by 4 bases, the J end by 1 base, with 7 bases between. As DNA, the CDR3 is TGTGCCAGCAGTGCGGCAGAGAACACTGAAGCTTTCTTT. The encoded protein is CASSAAENTEAFF.

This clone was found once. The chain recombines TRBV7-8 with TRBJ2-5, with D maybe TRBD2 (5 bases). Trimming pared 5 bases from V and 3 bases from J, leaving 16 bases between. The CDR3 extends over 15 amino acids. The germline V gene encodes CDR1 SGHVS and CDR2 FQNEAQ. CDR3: CASSRTRVGKETQYF. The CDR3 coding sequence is TGTGCCAGCAGCCGTACTAGAGTGGGTAAAGAGACCCAGTACTTC.

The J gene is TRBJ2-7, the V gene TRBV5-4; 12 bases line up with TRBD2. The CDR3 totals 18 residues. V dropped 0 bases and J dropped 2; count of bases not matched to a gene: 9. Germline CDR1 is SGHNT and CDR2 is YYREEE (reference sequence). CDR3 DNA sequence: TGTGCCAGCAGCTTGGCCGGACGAAGACTAGCGGGAGCCTACGAGCAGTACTTC. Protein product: CASSLAGRRLAGAYEQYF. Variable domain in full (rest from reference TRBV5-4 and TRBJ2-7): ETGVTQSPTHLIKTRGQQVTLRCSSQSGHNTVSWYQQALGQGPQFIFQYYREEENGRGNFPPRFSGLQFPNYSSELNVNALELDDSALYLCASSLAGRRLAGAYEQYFGPGTRLTVT.

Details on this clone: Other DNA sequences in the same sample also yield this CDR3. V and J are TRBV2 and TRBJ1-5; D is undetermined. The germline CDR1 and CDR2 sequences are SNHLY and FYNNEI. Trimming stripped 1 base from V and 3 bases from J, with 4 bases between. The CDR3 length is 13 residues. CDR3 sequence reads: CASSEEVNQPQHF. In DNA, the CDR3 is TGTGCCAGCAGTGAAGAGGTCAATCAGCCCCAGCATTTT.

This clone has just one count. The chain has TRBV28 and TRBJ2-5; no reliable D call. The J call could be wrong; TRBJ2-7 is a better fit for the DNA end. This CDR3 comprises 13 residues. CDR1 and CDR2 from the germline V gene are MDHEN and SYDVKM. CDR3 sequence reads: CASSNLATYEQYF. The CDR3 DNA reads TGTGCCAGCAGTAACTTAGCAACCTACGAGCAGTACTTC.

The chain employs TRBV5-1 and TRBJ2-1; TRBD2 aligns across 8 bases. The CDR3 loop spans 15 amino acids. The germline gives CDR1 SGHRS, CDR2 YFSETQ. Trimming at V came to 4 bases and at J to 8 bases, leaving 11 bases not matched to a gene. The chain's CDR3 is CASSPGLASTHEQFF. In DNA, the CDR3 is TGCGCCAGCAGCCCAGGACTAGCATCCACCCATGAGCAGTTCTTC. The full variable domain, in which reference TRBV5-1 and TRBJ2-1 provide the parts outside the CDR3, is KAGVTQTPRYLIKTRGQQVTLSCSPISGHRSVSWYQQTPGQGLQFLFEYFSETQRNKGNFPGRFSGRQFSNSRSEMNVSTLELGDSALYLCASSPGLASTHEQFFGPGTRLTVL.

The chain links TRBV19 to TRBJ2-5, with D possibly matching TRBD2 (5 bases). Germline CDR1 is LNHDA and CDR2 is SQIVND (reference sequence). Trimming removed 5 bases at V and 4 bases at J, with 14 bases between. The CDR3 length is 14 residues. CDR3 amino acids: CASSALAVVETQYF. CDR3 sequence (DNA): TGTGCCAGTAGTGCCCTAGCCGTGGTAGAGACCCAGTACTTC.